The rows below give T cell receptor beta chains drawn from one sample of a study of long-term antiretroviral therapy in people with HIV. Sequencing was performed with immunoSEQ multiplex PCR; in TCRdb, only in-frame clones are kept and a portion is missing. The sample yields some 19,000 clones, around 80% seen once. The sequences come from unsorted PBMCs, collected 2.2 years after starting antiretroviral therapy. The receptors originated from a man aged 45-65 years with HIV. Both conserved end residues are part of each CDR3. Fields, in order: clone size, D gene, V gene, J gene, CDR3 protein, CDR3 DNA. A D gene is named only where the DNA matches it firmly. Size is stated for part of the rows, as once, few or many counts, or as a class when the clone is expanded.

clone size: -
D gene: -
V gene: TRBV5-5
J gene: TRBJ1-3
CDR3 protein: CASSLPVSGNTIYF
CDR3 DNA: TGTGCCAGCAGCTTGCCGGTCTCTGGAAACACCATATATTTT

clone size: -
D gene: -
V gene: TRBV9
J gene: TRBJ1-4
CDR3 protein: CASSVGASGNEKLFF
CDR3 DNA: TGTGCCAGCAGCGTAGGGGCGTCGGGGAATGAAAAACTGTTTTTT

clone size: -
D gene: TRBD1
V gene: TRBV9
J gene: TRBJ1-4
CDR3 protein: CASSADGTVNEKLFF
CDR3 DNA: TGTGCCAGCAGCGCGGACGGGACAGTTAATGAAAAACTGTTTTTT

clone size: -
D gene: TRBD1
V gene: TRBV7-8
J gene: TRBJ1-3
CDR3 protein: CASSLDRSSGNTIYF
CDR3 DNA: TGTGCCAGCAGCTTGGACAGGAGCTCTGGAAACACCATATATTTT

clone size: -
D gene: -
V gene: TRBV9
J gene: TRBJ1-3
CDR3 protein: CASSVRRDPGHSGNTIYF
CDR3 DNA: TGTGCCAGCAGCGTTCGCAGGGATCCCGGTCACTCTGGAAACACCATATATTTT

clone size: -
D gene: -
V gene: TRBV2
J gene: TRBJ1-6
CDR3 protein: CASSDRQLYNSPLHF
CDR3 DNA: TGTGCCAGCAGTGATAGACAGTTATATAATTCACCCCTCCACTTT

clone size: -
D gene: TRBD1
V gene: TRBV7-9
J gene: TRBJ1-4
CDR3 protein: CASGLGQGGEKLFF
CDR3 DNA: TGTGCCAGCGGTCTGGGACAGGGGGGTGAAAAACTGTTTTTT

clone size: -
D gene: -
V gene: TRBV5-4
J gene: TRBJ2-5
CDR3 protein: CASSFPGGWQETQYF
CDR3 DNA: TGTGCCAGCAGCTTTCCCGGTGGATGGCAAGAGACCCAGTACTTC

clone size: -
D gene: TRBD1
V gene: TRBV28
J gene: TRBJ1-2
CDR3 protein: CASSSPGQGAFNYGYTF
CDR3 DNA: TGTGCCAGCAGTTCGCCGGGACAGGGGGCCTTTAACTATGGCTACACCTTC

clone size: once
D gene: TRBD2
V gene: TRBV27
J gene: TRBJ2-5
CDR3 protein: CASRRLAGEETQYF
CDR3 DNA: TGTGCCAGCCGACGACTAGCGGGAGAAGAGACCCAGTACTTC

clone size: -
D gene: -
V gene: TRBV11-2
J gene: TRBJ1-1
CDR3 protein: CASRGLESFF
CDR3 DNA: TGTGCCAGCAGGGGACTGGAGTCTTTCTTT

clone size: few
D gene: -
V gene: TRBV5-1
J gene: TRBJ1-2
CDR3 protein: CASSLVGNYGYTF
CDR3 DNA: TGCGCCAGCAGCTTGGTCGGTAACTATGGCTACACCTTC

clone size: -
D gene: -
V gene: TRBV4-3
J gene: TRBJ2-3
CDR3 protein: CASSQEAGDTQYF
CDR3 DNA: TGCGCCAGCAGCCAAGAAGCAGGGGATACGCAGTATTTT

clone size: -
D gene: -
V gene: TRBV7-2
J gene: TRBJ2-7
CDR3 protein: CASSQAGVGYEQYF
CDR3 DNA: TGTGCCAGCAGTCAGGCAGGGGTAGGCTACGAGCAGTACTTC